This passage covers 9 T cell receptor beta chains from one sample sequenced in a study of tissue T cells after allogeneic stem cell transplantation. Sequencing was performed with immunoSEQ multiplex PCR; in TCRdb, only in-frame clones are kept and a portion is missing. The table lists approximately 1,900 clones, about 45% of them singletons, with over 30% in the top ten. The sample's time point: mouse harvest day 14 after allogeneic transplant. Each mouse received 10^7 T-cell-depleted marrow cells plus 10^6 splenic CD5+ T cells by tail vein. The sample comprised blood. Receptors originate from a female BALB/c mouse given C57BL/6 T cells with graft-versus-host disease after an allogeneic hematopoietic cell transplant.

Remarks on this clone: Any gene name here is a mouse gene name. Partial CDR3 DNA: TGTGCCAGCTCTCTACAGGAAAACACCTTGTAC. This gives the protein CASSLQENTLY. The full CDR3 protein reads CASSLQENTLYF. The V gene is TRBV12-2, the J gene TRBJ2-4, with a weak D call TRBD1 (5 bases). Coverage ceases 1 residue before the CDR3 finishes, and the germline J gene fills in the end. Trimming pared 1 base from V and 4 bases from J, leaving 5 bases between. Per the germline V gene, CDR1 is SGHLS and CDR2 is HYDKME. The CDR3 runs to 12 residues.

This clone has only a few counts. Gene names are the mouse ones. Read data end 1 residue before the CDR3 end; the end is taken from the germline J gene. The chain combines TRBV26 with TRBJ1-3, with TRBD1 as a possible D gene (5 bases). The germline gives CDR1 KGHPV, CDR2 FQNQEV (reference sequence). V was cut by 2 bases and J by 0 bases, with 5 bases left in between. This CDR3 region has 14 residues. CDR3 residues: CASSLTGSGNTLYF. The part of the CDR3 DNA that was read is TGTGCCAGCAGTCTGACAGGTTCTGGAAATACGCTCTAT.

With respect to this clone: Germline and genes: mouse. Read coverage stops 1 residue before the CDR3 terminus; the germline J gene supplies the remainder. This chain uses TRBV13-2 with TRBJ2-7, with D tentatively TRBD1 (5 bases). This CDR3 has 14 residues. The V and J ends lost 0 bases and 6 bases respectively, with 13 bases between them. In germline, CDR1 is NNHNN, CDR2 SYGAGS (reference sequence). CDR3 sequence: CASGDAREGVEQYF. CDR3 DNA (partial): TGTGCCAGCGGTGATGCAAGGGAAGGGGTTGAACAGTAC.

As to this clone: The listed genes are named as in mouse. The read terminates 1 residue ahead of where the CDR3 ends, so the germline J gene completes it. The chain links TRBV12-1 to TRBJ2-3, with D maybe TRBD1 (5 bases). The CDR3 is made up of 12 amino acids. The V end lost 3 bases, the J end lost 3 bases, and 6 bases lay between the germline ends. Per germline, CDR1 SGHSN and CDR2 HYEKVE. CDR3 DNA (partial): TGTGCCAGCTCTTCAGGGGCAGAAACGCTGTAT. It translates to CASSSGAETLY. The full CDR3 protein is CASSSGAETLYF.

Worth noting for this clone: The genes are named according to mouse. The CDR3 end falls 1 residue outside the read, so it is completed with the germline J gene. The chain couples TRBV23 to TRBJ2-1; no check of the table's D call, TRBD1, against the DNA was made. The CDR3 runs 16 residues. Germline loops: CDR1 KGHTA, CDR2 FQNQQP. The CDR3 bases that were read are TGCTCCAGCAGTCTAGGGCGGGACAGGGGATATGCTGAGCAGTTC. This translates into CSSSLGRDRGYAEQF. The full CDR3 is CSSSLGRDRGYAEQFF.

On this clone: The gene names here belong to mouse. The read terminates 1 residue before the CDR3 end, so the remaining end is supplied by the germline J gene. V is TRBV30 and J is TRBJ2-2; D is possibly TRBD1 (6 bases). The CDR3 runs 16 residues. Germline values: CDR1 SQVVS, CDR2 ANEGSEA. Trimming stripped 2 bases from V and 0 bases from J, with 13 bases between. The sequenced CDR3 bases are TGTAGTTCTAGACCTCCGGGACAAACAAACACCGGGCAGCTCTAC. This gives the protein CSSRPPGQTNTGQLY. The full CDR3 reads CSSRPPGQTNTGQLYF.

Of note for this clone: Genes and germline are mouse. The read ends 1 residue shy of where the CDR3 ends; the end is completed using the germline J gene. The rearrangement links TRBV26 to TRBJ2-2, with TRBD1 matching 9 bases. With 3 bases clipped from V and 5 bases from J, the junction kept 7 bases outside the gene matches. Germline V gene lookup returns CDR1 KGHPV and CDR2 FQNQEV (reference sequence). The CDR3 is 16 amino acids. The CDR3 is CASSLPGQGGTGQLYF. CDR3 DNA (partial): TGTGCCAGCAGTCTTCCGGGACAGGGTGGGACCGGGCAGCTCTAC. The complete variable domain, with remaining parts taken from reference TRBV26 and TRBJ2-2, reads NSKVIQTPRYLVKGQGQKAKMRCIPEKGHPVVFWYQQNKNNEFKFLINFQNQEVLQQIDMTEKRFSAECPSNSPCSLEIQSSEAGDSALYLCASSLPGQGGTGQLYFGEGSKLTVL.

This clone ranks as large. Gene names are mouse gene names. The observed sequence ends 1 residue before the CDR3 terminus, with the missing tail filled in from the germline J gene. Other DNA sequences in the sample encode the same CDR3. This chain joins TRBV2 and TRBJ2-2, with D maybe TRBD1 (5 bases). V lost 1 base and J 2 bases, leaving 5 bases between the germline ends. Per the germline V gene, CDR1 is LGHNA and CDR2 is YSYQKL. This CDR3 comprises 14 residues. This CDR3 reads CASSQGQNTGQLYF. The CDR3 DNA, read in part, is TGTGCCAGCAGCCAAGGACAGAACACCGGGCAGCTCTAC.

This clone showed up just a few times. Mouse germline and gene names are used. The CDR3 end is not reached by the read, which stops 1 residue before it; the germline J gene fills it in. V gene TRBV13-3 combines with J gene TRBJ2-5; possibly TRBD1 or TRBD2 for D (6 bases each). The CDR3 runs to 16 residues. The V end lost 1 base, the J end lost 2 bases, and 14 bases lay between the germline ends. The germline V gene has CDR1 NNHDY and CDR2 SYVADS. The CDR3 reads CASSDMGALPQDTQYF. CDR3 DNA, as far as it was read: TGTGCCAGCAGTGATATGGGGGCCCTTCCCCAAGACACCCAGTAC.